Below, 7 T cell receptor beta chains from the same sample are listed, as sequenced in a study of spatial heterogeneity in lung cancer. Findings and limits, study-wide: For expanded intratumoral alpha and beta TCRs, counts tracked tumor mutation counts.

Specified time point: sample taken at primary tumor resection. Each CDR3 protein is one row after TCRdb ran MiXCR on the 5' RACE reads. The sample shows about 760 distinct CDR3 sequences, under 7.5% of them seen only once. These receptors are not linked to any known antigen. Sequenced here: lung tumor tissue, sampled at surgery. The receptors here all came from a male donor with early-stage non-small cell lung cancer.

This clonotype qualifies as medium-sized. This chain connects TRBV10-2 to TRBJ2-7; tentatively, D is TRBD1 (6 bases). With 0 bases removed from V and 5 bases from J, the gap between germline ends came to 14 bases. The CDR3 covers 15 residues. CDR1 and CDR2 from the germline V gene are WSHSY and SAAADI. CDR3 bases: TGCGCCAGCAGTGAGTCGGAGGTGGGGGCCAACGAGCAGTACTTC. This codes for CASSESEVGANEQYF.

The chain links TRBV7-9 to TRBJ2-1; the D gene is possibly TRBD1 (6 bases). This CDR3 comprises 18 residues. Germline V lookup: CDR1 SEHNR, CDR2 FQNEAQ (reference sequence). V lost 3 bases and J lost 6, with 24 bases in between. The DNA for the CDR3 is TGTGCCAGCAGCTTCGGGCTCGGCAGGGGCCAAGGCGGCAATGAGCAGTTCTTC. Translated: CASSFGLGRGQGGNEQFF.

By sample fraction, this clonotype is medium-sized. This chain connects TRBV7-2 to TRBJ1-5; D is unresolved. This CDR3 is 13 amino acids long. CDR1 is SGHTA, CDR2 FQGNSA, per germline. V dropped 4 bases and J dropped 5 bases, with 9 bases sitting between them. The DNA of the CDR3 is TGTGCCAGCAGCTCCTCACGCGATCAGCCCCAGCATTTT. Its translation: CASSSSRDQPQHF.

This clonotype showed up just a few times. The CDR3, as DNA: TGTGCCAGCAGCTTCGTGCGTGGTGGGGCCAACGTCCTGACTTTC. Translating it yields CASSFVRGGANVLTF. The J gene is TRBJ2-6, the V gene TRBV7-9, with D unresolved. Trimming cost V 3 bases and J 3 bases, with 9 bases left between them. This CDR3 contains 15 residues. Germline CDR1 and CDR2: SEHNR and FQNEAQ (reference sequence).

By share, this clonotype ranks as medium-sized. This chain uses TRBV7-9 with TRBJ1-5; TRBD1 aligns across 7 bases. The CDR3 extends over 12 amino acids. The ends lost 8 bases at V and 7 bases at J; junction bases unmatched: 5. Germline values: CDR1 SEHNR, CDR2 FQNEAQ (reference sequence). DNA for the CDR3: TGTGCCAGCGCACAGGGGAGCCAGCCCCAGCATTTT. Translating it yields CASAQGSQPQHF. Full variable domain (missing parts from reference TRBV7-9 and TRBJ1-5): DTGVSQNPRHKITKRGQNVTFRCDPISEHNRLYWYRQTLGQGPEFLTYFQNEAQLEKSRLLSDRFSAERPKGSFSTLEIQRTEQGDSAMYLCASAQGSQPQHFGDGTRLSIL.

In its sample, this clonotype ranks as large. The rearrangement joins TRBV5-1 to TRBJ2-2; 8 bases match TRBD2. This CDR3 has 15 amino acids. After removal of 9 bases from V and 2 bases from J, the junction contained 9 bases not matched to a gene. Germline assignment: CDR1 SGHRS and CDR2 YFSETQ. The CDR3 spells CATQAGAGNTGELFF. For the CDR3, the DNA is TGCGCCACCCAAGCGGGGGCTGGAAACACCGGGGAGCTGTTTTTT.

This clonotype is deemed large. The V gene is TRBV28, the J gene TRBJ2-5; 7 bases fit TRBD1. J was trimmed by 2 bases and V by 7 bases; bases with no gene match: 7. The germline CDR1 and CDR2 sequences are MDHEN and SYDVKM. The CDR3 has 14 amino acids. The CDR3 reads CASTYGQVQETQYF. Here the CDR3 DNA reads TGTGCCAGCACTTACGGACAGGTTCAAGAGACCCAGTACTTC.